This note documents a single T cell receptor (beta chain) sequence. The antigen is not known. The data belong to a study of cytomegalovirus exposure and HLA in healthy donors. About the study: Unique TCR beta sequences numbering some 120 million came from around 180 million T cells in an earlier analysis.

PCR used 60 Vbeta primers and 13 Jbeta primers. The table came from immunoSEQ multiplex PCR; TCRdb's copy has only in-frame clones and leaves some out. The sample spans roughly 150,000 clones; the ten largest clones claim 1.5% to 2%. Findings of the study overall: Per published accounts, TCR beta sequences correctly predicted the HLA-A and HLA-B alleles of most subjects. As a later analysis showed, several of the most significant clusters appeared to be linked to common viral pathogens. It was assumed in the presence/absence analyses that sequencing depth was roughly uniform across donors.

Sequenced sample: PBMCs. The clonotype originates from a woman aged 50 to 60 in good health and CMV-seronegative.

The CDR3 DNA follows: TGTGCCAGTAGTATTCTAGGCGGGGGAGGCTACGAGCAGTACTTC. It specifies CASSILGGGGYEQYF. This chain connects TRBV19 to TRBJ2-7; TRBD2 matches 7 bases. CDR3 size: 15 residues. CDR1 is LNHDA and CDR2 is SQIVND in the germline V gene (reference sequence). The trim removed 3 bases at V and 3 bases at J, leaving 8 bases unmatched.